The 14 T cell receptor beta chains below were found in one sample sequenced in a study of radiotherapy plus CTLA-4 blockade in lung cancer. Method: immunoSEQ multiplex PCR; TCRdb's copy keeps in-frame clones and lacks some. The sample shows about 120,000 clones, 81% of them seen only once. The sample was peripheral blood, taken from a patient treated with radiotherapy plus ipilimumab. The receptors stem from a human donor with non-small cell lung cancer that progressed on radiotherapy plus ipilimumab. Some clones in this sample may be carry-over from other donors' samples.

The chain combines TRBV27 with TRBJ2-7; D may be TRBD1 or TRBD2 (5 bases each). With 4 bases removed from V and 4 bases from J, the gap between germline ends came to 14 bases. CDR1 and CDR2 (germline): MNHEY, SMNVEV (reference sequence). The CDR3 consists of 14 residues. CDR3 loop: CASSWTWGVYEQYF. CDR3 in DNA: TGTGCCAGCAGTTGGACATGGGGAGTATACGAGCAGTACTTC.

The gene calls are TRBV6-5 and TRBJ2-5; D is unresolved. The J call may be wrong; the DNA end is better matched by TRBJ2-7. Germline CDR1 is MNHEY and CDR2 is SVGAGI. The CDR3 extends over 14 amino acids. CDR3 nucleotide sequence: TGTGCCAGCAGTTACTCTAACGGATACTACGAGCAGTACTTC. Protein product: CASSYSNGYYEQYF.

This chain connects TRBV5-1 to TRBJ2-7, with 8 positions matching TRBD1. This CDR3 is 17 amino acids long. From germline, CDR1 is SGHRS and CDR2 YFSETQ. J was trimmed by 4 bases and V by 4 bases; bases with no gene match: 16. CDR3 sequence (DNA): TGCGCCAGCAGCAATTCCGGGACAGGCCCCGGGATATACGAGCAGTACTTC. It is translated as CASSNSGTGPGIYEQYF.

The chain employs TRBV18 and TRBJ2-2; D possibly corresponds to TRBD1 (6 bases). The CDR3 consists of 14 residues. CDR1 is KGHSH and CDR2 is LQKENI in the germline V gene. V lost 7 bases, J lost 7 bases, and 16 bases lay in between. This chain's CDR3 is CASLPDRSGGELFF. In DNA, the CDR3 is TGTGCCAGCTTACCGGACAGAAGCGGCGGGGAGCTGTTTTTT.

The gene calls are TRBV28 and TRBJ2-1, with 8 bases fitting TRBD2. Germline V lookup: CDR1 MDHEN, CDR2 SYDVKM. The ends lost 3 bases at V and 0 bases at J; junction bases unmatched: 1. The CDR3 is 15 residues long. For the CDR3, the DNA is TGTGCCAGCAGTTTCGGGGGGGCCTCCTACAATGAGCAGTTCTTC. Protein sequence: CASSFGGASYNEQFF.

The chain recombines TRBV5-1 with TRBJ2-2, with no clear D. Trimming took 6 bases from V and 7 from J, leaving 19 bases between them. CDR1 is SGHRS, CDR2 YFSETQ, per germline. CDR3 length: 15 amino acids. As DNA, the CDR3 is TGCGCCAGCAACAACCCCACGGTATCCGGCGGGGAGCTGTTTTTT. Translation: CASNNPTVSGGELFF. The full variable domain, completed using reference TRBV5-1 and TRBJ2-2, is KAGVTQTPRYLIKTRGQQVTLSCSPISGHRSVSWYQQTPGQGLQFLFEYFSETQRNKGNFPGRFSGRQFSNSRSEMNVSTLELGDSALYLCASNNPTVSGGELFFGEGSRLTVL.

Worth noting for this clone: The same CDR3 also results from other DNA sequences found in this sample. The rearrangement joins TRBV30 to TRBJ1-1, with unresolved D. The germline V gene encodes CDR1 GTSNPN and CDR2 SVGIG (reference sequence). This CDR3 spans 15 amino acids. V lost 1 base and J lost 0, with 12 bases in between. CDR3 sequence reads: CAWSAIRGMNTEAFF. The CDR3 nucleotides are TGTGCCTGGAGTGCAATTAGAGGGATGAACACTGAAGCTTTCTTT.

The chain couples TRBV4-3 to TRBJ1-1; D gene uncertain. This CDR3 is built from 14 residues. Trimming cost V 4 bases and J 2 bases, with 11 bases left between them. In germline, CDR1 is LGHNA, CDR2 YSLEER. The CDR3 sequence: CASSRAQSNTEAFF. CDR3 DNA sequence: TGCGCCAGCAGCCGAGCCCAGAGCAACACTGAAGCTTTCTTT.

As to this clone: Other nucleotide sequences in the sample specify the same CDR3. The chain uses TRBV6-4 and TRBJ2-3, with a possible D match to TRBD2 (5 bases). V dropped 4 bases and J dropped 1 base, with 12 bases sitting between them. This CDR3 is 15 amino acids long. Per the germline V gene, CDR1 is MRHNA and CDR2 is SNTAGT. The CDR3, as DNA: TGTGCCAGCAGTGCTCGTAGCGAGGGCACAGATACGCAGTATTTT. Translating it yields CASSARSEGTDTQYF.

The chain uses TRBV2 and TRBJ1-4, with a weak D call TRBD1 (6 bases). The CDR3 length is 14 residues. The V gene's germline CDR1 is SNHLY and CDR2 FYNNEI. Trimming shortened V by 1 base and J by 7 bases, and 10 bases separated the two germline ends. The CDR3 coding sequence is TGTGCCAGCAGTGAAGGGGGGCGCGGTGAAAAACTGTTTTTT. Protein sequence: CASSEGGRGEKLFF. The full variable domain, completed using reference TRBV2 and TRBJ1-4, is EPEVTQTPSHQVTQMGQEVILRCVPISNHLYFYWYRQILGQKVEFLVSFYNNEISEKSEIFDDQFSVERPDGSNFTLKIRSTKLEDSAMYFCASSEGGRGEKLFFGSGTQLSVL.

The V and J genes are TRBV20-1 and TRBJ1-2; 7 nucleotides line up with TRBD1. The CDR3 contains 11 residues. From germline, CDR1 is DFQATT and CDR2 SNEGSKA (reference sequence). V lost 5 bases to trimming and J lost 8 bases; unmatched junction nucleotides: 5. The CDR3: CSALRGQGYTF. The CDR3 nucleotides are TGCAGTGCTTTAAGGGGGCAAGGCTACACCTTC.

The chain links TRBV7-2 to TRBJ2-3; D may match TRBD1 or TRBD2 (5 bases each). Per germline, CDR1 SGHTA and CDR2 FQGNSA. The CDR3 sequence is 13 residues long. V was shortened by 5 bases and J by 6 bases, with 12 bases between the two germline ends. CDR3 nucleotides: TGTGCCAGCAGCCAAGGGACCCGGGATACGCAGTATTTT. It yields the protein CASSQGTRDTQYF.

As DNA, the CDR3 is TGTGCCAGCAGTCCCTCTAGCGGGGGGGAGGGAATCGGGGAGCTGTTTTTT. This encodes CASSPSSGGEGIGELFF. The chain couples TRBV27 to TRBJ2-2, with 12 positions matching TRBD2. Germline V gene data show CDR1 as MNHEY and CDR2 as SMNVEV (reference sequence). The V gene end was trimmed by 5 bases and the J gene end by 7 bases; junction bases not matched to a gene: 11. This CDR3 region has 17 residues.

The chain links TRBV7-3 to TRBJ2-7; D is perhaps TRBD2 (5 bases). CDR3 length equals 13 residues. Germline CDR1 is SGHTA and CDR2 is FQGTGA. V was pared by 5 bases and J by 6 bases, with 14 bases between. The CDR3 DNA is TGTGCCAGCAGCCCAAATCTCGCGGGCGAGCAGTACTTC. Its protein product is CASSPNLAGEQYF.